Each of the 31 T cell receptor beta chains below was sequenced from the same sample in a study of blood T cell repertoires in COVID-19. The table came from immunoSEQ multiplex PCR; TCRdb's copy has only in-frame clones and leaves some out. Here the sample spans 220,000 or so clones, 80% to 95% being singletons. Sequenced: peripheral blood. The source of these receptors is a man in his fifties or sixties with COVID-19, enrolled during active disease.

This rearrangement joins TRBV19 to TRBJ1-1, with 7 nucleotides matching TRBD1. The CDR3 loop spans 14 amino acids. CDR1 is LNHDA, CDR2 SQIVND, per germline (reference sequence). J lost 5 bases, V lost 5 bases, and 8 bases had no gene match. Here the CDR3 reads CASSSGDSLTEAFF. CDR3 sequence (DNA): TGTGCCAGTAGTTCCGGGGACAGTCTAACTGAAGCTTTCTTT.

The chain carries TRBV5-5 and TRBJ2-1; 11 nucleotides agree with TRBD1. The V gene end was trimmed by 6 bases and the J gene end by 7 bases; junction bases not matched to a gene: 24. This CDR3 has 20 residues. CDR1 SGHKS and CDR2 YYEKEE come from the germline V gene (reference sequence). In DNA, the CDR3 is TGTGCCAGCACCTACCGCTACCCAATGGACAGGGGGCGCGCAGCTAATGAGCAGTTCTTC. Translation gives CASTYRYPMDRGRAANEQFF. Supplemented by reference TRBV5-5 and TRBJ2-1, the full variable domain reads DAGVTQSPTHLIKTRGQQVTLRCSPISGHKSVSWYQQVLGQGPQFIFQYYEKEERGRGNFPDRFSARQFPNYSSELNVNALLLGDSALYLCASTYRYPMDRGRAANEQFFGPGTRLTVL.

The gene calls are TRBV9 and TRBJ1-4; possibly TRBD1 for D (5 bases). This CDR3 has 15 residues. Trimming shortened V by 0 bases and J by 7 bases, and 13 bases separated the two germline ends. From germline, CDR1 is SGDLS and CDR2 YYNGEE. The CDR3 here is CASSVGGREGEKLFF. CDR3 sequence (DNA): TGTGCCAGCAGCGTAGGAGGCAGGGAGGGTGAAAAACTGTTTTTT.

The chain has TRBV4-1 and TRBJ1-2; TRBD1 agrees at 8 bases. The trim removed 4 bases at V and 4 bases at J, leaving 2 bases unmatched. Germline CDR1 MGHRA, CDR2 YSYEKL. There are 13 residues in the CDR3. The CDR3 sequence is CASSLGTGYGYTF. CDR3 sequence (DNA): TGCGCCAGCAGCCTTGGGACAGGCTATGGCTACACCTTC.

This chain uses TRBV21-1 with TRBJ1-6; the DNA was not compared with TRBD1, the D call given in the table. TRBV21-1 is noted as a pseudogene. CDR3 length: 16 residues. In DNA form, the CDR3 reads TGTGCCAGCAGCCTTCCAGGGGTACAGGGGGATTCACCCCTCCACTTT. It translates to CASSLPGVQGDSPLHF.

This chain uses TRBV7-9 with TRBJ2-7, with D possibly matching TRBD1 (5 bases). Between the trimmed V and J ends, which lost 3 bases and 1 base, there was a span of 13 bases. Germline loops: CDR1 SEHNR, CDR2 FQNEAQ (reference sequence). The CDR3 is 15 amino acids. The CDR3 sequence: CASSFRAATSYEQYF. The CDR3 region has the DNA TGTGCCAGCAGCTTCAGGGCAGCTACTTCCTACGAGCAGTACTTC. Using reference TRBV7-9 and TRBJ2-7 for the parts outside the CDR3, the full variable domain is DTGVSQNPRHKITKRGQNVTFRCDPISEHNRLYWYRQTLGQGPEFLTYFQNEAQLEKSRLLSDRFSAERPKGSFSTLEIQRTEQGDSAMYLCASSFRAATSYEQYFGPGTRLTVT.

CDR3 nucleotide sequence: TGTGCCAGCAGTGCTTTGCCGGGACAACCAGCTTTCTTT. Translating gives CASSALPGQPAFF. The V gene is TRBV12-3 or TRBV12-4, the J gene TRBJ1-1, with D perhaps TRBD1 (6 bases). The V and J ends lost 5 bases and 10 bases respectively, with 17 bases between them. This CDR3 has 13 residues.

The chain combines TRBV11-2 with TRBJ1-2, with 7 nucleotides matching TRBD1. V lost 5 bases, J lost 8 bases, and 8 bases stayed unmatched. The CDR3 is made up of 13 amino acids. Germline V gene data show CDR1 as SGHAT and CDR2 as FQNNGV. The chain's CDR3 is CASSPTGIGGYTF. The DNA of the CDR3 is TGTGCCAGCAGCCCGACAGGGATCGGCGGCTACACCTTC.

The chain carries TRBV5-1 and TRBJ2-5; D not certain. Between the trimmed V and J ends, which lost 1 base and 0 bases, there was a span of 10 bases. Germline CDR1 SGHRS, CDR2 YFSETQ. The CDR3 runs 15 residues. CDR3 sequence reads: CASSLSGGYQETQYF. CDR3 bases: TGCGCCAGCAGCTTGTCGGGTGGGTACCAAGAGACCCAGTACTTC.

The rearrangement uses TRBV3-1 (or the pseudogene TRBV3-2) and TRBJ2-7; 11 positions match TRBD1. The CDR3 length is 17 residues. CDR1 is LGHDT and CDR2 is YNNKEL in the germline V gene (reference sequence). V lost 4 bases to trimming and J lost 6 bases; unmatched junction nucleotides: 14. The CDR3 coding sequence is TGTGCCAGCAGCCCCTATTTAAACCGGGACAGGGGGTTCGAGCAGTACTTC. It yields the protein CASSPYLNRDRGFEQYF.

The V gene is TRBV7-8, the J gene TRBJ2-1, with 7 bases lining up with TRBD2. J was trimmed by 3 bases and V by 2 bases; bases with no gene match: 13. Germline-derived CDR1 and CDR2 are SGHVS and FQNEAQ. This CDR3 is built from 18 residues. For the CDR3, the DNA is TGTGCCAGCAGCTTAAGCCTCCCTGCGGGGGAGTTCTACAATGAGCAGTTCTTC. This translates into CASSLSLPAGEFYNEQFF.

CDR3: CASSRRDEQFF. The CDR3 DNA sequence: TGTGCCAGCAGCCGCCGCGATGAGCAGTTCTTC. This sequence joins TRBV7-9 and TRBJ2-1; D ambiguous. The CDR3 contains 11 residues. Per germline, CDR1 SEHNR and CDR2 FQNEAQ (reference sequence). V was clipped by 5 bases and J by 8 bases, with 7 bases between them.

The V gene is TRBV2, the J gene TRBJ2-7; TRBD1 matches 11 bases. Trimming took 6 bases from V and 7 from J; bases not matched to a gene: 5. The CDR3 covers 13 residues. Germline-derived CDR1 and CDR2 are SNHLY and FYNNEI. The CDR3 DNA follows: TGTGCCAGCAGGGACAGGGGGCCGGGGGAGCAGTACTTC. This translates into CASRDRGPGEQYF.

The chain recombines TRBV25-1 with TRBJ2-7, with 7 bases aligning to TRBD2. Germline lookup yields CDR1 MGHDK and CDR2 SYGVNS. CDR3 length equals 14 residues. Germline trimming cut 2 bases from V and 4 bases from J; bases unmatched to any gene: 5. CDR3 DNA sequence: TGTGCCAGCAGTGAAGCGGGAGATGTGTACGAGCAGTACTTC. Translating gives CASSEAGDVYEQYF.

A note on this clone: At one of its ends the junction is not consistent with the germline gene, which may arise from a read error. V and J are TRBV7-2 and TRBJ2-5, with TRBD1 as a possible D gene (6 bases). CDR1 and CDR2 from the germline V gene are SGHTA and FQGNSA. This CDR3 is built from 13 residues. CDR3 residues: CASCLAGVETQYF. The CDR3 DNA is TGTGCCAGCTGCTTAGCAGGGGTTGAGACCCAGTACTTC.

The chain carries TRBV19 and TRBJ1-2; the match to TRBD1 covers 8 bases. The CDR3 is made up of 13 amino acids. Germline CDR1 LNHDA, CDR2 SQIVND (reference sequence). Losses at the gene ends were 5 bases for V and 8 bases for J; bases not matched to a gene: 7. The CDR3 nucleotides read TGTGCCAGTAGTGGGGGGACAGGAAGGGGCTACACCTTC. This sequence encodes CASSGGTGRGYTF.

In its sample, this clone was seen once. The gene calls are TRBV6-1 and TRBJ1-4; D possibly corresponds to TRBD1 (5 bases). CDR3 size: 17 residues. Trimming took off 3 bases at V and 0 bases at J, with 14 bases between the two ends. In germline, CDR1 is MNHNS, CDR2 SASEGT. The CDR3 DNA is TGTGCCAGCAGTGAGGGTGGGAGGGGCTCAACTAATGAAAAACTGTTTTTT. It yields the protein CASSEGGRGSTNEKLFF.

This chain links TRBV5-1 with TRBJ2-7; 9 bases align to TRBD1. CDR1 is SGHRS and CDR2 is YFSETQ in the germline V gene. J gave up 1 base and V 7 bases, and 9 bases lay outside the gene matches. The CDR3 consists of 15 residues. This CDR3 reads CASSFSGQGSYEQYF. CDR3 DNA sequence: TGCGCCAGCTCGTTTTCGGGACAGGGTTCCTACGAGCAGTACTTC.

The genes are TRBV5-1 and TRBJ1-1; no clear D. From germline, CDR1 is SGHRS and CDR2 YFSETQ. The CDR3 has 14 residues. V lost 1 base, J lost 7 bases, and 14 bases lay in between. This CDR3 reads CASSLTVYGSEAFF. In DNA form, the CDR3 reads TGCGCCAGCAGCTTGACGGTCTACGGGAGTGAAGCTTTCTTT.

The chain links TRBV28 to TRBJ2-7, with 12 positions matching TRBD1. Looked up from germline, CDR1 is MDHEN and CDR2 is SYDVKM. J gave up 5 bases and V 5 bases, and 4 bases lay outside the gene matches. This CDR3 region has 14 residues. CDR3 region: CASSRDRGRNEQYF. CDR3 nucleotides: TGTGCCAGCAGTAGGGACAGGGGGCGCAACGAGCAGTACTTC.

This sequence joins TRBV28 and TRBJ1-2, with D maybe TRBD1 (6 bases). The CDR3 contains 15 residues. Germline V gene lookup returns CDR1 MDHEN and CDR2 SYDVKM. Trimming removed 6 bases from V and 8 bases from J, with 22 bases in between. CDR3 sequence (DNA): TGTGCCAGCAGCCCAGGTCTGACAGGCGCCCTGGGCTACACCTTC. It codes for CASSPGLTGALGYTF.

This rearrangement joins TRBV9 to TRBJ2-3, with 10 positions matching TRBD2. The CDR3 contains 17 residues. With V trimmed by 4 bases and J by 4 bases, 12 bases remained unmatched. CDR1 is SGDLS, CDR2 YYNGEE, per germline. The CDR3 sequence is CASSPAASGRSADTQYF. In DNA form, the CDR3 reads TGTGCCAGCAGCCCAGCGGCTAGCGGGAGAAGTGCAGATACGCAGTATTTT.

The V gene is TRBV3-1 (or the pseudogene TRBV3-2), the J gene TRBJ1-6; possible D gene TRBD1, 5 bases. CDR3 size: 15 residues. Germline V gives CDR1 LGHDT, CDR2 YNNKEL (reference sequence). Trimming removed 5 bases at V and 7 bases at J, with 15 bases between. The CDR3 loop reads CASSARNGGNSPLHF. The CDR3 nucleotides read TGTGCCAGCAGCGCTCGGAACGGGGGGAATTCACCCCTCCACTTT.

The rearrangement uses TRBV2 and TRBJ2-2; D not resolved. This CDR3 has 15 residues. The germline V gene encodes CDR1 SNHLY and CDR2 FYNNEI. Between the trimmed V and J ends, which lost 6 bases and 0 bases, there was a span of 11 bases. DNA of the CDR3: TGTGCCAGCAGCTTAAACGGAGCGAACACCGGGGAGCTGTTTTTT. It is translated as CASSLNGANTGELFF.

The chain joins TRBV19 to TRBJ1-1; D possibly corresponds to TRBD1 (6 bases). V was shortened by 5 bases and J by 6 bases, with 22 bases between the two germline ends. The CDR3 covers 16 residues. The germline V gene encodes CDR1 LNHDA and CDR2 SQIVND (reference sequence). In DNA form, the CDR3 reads TGTGCCAGTAGTGACTTCAAGAGGGGGGGAACGGCTGAAGCTTTCTTT. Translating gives CASSDFKRGGTAEAFF.

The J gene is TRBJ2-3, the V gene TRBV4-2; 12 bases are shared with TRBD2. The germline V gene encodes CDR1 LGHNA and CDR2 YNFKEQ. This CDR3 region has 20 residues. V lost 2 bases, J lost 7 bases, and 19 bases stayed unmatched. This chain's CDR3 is CASSQTLTSGSPPPTYTQYF. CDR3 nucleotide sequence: TGTGCCAGCAGCCAAACACTGACTAGCGGGAGCCCCCCTCCAACTTATACGCAGTATTTT.

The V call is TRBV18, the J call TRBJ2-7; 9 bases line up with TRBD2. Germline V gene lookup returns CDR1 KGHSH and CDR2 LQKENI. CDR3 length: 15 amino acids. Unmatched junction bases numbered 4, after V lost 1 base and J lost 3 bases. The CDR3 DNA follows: TGTGCCAGCTCACCACGGGCGGGAGGGGACTACGAGCAGTACTTC. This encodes CASSPRAGGDYEQYF.

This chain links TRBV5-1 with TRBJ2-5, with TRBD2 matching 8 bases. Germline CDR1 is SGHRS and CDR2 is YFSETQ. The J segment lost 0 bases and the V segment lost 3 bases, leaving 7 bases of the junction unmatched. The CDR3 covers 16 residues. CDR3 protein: CASSSGGTLDQETQYF. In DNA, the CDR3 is TGCGCCAGCAGCTCGGGAGGGACGTTAGACCAAGAGACCCAGTACTTC.

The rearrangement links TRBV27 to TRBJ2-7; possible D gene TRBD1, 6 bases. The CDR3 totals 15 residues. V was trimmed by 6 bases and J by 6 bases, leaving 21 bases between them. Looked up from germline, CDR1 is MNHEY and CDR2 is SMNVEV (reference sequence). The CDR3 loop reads CASRRDTSFPSEQYF. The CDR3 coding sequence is TGTGCCAGCAGGAGGGACACTTCTTTCCCAAGCGAGCAGTACTTC.

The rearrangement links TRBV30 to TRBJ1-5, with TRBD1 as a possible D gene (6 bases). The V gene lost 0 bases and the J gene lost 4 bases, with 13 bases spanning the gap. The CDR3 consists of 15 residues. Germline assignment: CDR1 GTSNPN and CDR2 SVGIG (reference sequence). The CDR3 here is CAWSVTGQFNQPQHF. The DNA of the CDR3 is TGTGCCTGGAGTGTAACCGGACAGTTTAATCAGCCCCAGCATTTT. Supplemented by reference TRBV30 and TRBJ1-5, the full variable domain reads SQTIHQWPATLVQPVGSPLSLECTVEGTSNPNLYWYRQAAGRGLQLLFYSVGIGQISSEVPQNLSASRPQDRQFILSSKKLLLSDSGFYLCAWSVTGQFNQPQHFGDGTRLSIL.

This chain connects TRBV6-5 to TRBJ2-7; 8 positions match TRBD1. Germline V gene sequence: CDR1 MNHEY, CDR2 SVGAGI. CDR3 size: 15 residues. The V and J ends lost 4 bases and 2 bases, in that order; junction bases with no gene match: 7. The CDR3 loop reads CASSLRQGSTYEQYF. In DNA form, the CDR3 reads TGTGCCAGCAGTTTAAGACAGGGGTCAACCTACGAGCAGTACTTC.